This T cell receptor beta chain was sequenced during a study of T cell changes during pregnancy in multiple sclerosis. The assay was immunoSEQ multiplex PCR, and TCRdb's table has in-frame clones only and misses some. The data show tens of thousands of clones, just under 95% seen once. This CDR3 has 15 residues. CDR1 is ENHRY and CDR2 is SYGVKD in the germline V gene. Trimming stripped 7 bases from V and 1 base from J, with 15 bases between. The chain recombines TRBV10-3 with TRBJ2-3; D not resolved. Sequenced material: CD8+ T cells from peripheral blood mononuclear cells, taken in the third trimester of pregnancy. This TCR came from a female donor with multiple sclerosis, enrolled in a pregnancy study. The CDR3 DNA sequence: TGTGCCATCAATTCGCGGCCCGAAGGCACAGATACGCAGTATTTT. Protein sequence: CAINSRPEGTDTQYF.